Sequencing of this TCR beta chain was carried out in a study of response to subunit inactivated influenza vaccine. General study results and limits: Every seasonal influenza vaccination brings in few new T cells, the authors suggested.

TCRdb independently ran MiXCR on the RT-PCR reads; one entry per CDR3 protein. Of fewer than 700,000 distinct CDR3 sequences in the sample, 13% were seen once. This CDR3 region has 17 residues. Between the trimmed V and J ends, which lost 0 bases and 5 bases, there was a span of 17 bases. Per germline, CDR1 MNHEY and CDR2 SVGAGI. This clonotype was observed a handful of times. Its antigen remains unidentified. This chain uses TRBV6-5 with TRBJ2-1; D possibly uses TRBD1 or TRBD2 (5 bases each). The TCR originated in a man aged 50-59 years who received an inactivated influenza vaccine. The sequencing used PBMCs from blood, collected 40 to 50 days after vaccination. The CDR3 reads CASSYSRRIGADNEQFF. The CDR3, as DNA: TGTGCCAGCAGTTACTCGAGGAGGATAGGGGCGGACAATGAGCAGTTCTTC.